This TCR beta chain was sequenced during a study of blood T cell repertoires in COVID-19. Across the study: T cells, B-cell-depleted T cells, or PBMCs supplied cDNA or gDNA.

In the authors' workflow: Amplification of reference gene primers provided the estimated nucleated cell counts. Generated by immunoSEQ multiplex PCR, the TCRdb table keeps only in-frame clones and is missing some. V, J and clone size are taken as reported in that table, and D and trimming were inferred from the DNA itself. Counted here are under 200,000 clones, approximately 86% occurring once; the ten biggest clones make up about 1.2%. This clonotype originated in a man aged 60 to 69 who had recovered from COVID-19. Sequenced material: peripheral blood.

In DNA, the CDR3 is TGTGCCAGCAGCCGGGGACAGATCACAGATACGCAGTATTTT. Amino acids: CASSRGQITDTQYF. V is TRBV7-3 and J is TRBJ2-3, with 7 bases fitting TRBD1. The germline V gene encodes CDR1 SGHTA and CDR2 FQGTGA. The length of the CDR3 is 14 residues. V was clipped by 5 bases and J by 2 bases; unmatched bases: 4.